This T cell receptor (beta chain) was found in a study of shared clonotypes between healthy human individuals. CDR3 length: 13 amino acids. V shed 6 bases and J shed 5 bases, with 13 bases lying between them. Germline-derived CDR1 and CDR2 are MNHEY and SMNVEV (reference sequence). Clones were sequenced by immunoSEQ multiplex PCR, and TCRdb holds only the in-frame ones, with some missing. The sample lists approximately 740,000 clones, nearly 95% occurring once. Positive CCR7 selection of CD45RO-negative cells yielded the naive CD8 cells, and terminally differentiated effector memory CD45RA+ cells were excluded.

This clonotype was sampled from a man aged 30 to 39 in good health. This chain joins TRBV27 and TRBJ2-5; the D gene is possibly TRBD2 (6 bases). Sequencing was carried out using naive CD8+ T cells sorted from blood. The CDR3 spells CASSSPREETQYF. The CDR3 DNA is TGTGCCAGCAGCTCCCCCCGGGAGGAGACCCAGTACTTC.